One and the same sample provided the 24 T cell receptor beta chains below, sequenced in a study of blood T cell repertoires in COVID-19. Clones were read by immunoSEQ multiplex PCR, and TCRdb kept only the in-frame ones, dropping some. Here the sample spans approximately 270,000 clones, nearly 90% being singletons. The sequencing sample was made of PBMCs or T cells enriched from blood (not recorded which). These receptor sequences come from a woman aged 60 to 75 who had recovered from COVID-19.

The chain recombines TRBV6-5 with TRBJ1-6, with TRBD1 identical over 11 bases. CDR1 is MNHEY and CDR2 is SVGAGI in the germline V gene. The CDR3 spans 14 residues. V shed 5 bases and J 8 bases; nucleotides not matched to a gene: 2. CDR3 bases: TGTGCCAGCAGTCCGGACAGGGGGCATTCACCCCTCCACTTT. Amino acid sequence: CASSPDRGHSPLHF.

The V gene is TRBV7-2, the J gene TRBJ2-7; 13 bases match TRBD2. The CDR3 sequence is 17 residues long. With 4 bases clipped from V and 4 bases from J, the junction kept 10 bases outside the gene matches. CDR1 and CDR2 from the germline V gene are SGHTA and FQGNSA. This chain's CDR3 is CASSSPRTSGSRYEQYF. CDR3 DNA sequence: TGTGCCAGCAGCTCGCCTCGGACTAGCGGGAGTAGGTACGAGCAGTACTTC.

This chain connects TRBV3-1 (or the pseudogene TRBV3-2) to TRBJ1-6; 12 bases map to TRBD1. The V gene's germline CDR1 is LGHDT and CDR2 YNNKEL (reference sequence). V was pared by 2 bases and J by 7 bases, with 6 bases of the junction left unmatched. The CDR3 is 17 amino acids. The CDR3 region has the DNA TGTGCCAGCAGCCAATCCTGGGGGACAGGGGGCAATTCACCCCTCCACTTT. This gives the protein CASSQSWGTGGNSPLHF.

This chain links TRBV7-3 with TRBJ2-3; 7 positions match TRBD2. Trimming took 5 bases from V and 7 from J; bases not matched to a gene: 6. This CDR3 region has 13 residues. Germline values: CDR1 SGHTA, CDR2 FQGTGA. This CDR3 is CASSRTSQNTQYF. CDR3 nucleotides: TGTGCCAGCAGCAGGACTAGTCAGAATACGCAGTATTTT.

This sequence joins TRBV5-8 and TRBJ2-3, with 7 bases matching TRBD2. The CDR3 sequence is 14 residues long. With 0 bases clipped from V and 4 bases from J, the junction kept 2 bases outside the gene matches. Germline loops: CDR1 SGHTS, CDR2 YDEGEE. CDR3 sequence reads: CASSLVGGSDTQYF. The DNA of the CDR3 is TGTGCCAGCAGCTTGGTGGGGGGGTCAGATACGCAGTATTTT.

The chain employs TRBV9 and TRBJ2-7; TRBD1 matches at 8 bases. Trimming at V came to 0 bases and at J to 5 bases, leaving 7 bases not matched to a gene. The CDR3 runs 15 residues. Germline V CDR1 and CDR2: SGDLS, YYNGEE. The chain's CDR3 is CASSVGGQGGHEQYF. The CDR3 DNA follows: TGTGCCAGCAGCGTAGGTGGACAGGGCGGCCACGAGCAGTACTTC.

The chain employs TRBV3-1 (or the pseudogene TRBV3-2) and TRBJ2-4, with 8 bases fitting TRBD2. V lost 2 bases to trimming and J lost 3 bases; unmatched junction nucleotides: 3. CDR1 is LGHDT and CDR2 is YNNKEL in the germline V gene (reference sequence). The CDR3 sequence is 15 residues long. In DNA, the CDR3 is TGTGCCAGCAGCCAAAAGCTAGCGGGCAAAAACATTCAGTACTTC. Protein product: CASSQKLAGKNIQYF.

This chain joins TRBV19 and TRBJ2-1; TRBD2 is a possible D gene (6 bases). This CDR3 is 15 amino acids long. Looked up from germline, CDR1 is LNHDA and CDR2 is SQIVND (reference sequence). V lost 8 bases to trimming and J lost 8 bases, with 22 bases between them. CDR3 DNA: TGTGCCAGTGGCCTTCTGGCGGGGTCATGGGATGAGCAGTTCTTC. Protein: CASGLLAGSWDEQFF.

CDR3: CASRTQDYGYTF. The DNA for the CDR3 is TGTGCCAGCAGAACACAAGACTATGGCTACACCTTC. The chain links TRBV27 to TRBJ1-2; no clear D gene. The CDR3 covers 12 residues. V was trimmed by 6 bases and J by 3 bases, leaving 8 bases between them. Germline CDR1 MNHEY, CDR2 SMNVEV (reference sequence).

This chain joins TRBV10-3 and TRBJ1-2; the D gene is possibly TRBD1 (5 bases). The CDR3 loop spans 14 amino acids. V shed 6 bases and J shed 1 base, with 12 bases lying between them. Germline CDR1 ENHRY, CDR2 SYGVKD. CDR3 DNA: TGTGCCATCAGCGGTGGGGCCCTTAACTATGGCTACACCTTC. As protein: CAISGGALNYGYTF.

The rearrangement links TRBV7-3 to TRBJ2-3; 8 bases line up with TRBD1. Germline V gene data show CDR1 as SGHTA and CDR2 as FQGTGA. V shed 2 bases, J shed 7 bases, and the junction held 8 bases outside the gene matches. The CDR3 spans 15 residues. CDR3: CASSLYQGAGYTQYF. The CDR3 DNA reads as TGTGCCAGCAGCTTATATCAGGGGGCGGGGTATACGCAGTATTTT.

The CDR3 DNA sequence: TGTGCCTGGAGTGTGGCCAGGGTTGAGCCCCAGCATTTT. Its protein product is CAWSVARVEPQHF. This sequence joins TRBV30 and TRBJ1-5, with a possible D match to TRBD1 (5 bases). The CDR3 covers 13 residues. Trimming left V 0 bases short and J 8 bases short, with 11 bases between. From germline, CDR1 is GTSNPN and CDR2 SVGIG (reference sequence).

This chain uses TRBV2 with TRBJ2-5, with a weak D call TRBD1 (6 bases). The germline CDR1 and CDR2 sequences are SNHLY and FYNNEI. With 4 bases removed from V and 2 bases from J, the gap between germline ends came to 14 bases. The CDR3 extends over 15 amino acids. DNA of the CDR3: TGTGCCAGCAGTGTTACATGGGACAAACAAGAGACCCAGTACTTC. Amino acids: CASSVTWDKQETQYF.

CDR3 coding DNA: TGTGCCTGGAGTATCAGGGATGGAAACACCATATATTTT. Protein product: CAWSIRDGNTIYF. The V and J genes are TRBV30 and TRBJ1-3; D is perhaps TRBD1 (5 bases). V gave up 2 bases and J gave up 3 bases, with 8 bases separating them. Per germline, CDR1 GTSNPN and CDR2 SVGIG (reference sequence). The CDR3 runs 13 residues.

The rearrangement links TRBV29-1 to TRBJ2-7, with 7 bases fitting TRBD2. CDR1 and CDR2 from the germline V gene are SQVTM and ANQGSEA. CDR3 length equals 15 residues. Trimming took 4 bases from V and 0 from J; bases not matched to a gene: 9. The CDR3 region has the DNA TGCAGCGTTGCGCGACTAGCCGGTGACTCCTACGAGCAGTACTTC. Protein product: CSVARLAGDSYEQYF.

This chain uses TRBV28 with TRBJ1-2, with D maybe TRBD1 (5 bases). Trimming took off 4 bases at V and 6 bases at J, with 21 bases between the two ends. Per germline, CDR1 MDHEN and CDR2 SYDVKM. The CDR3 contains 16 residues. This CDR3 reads CASSSPTPGIGHGYTF. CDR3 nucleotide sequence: TGTGCCAGCAGTTCGCCAACCCCAGGGATAGGGCATGGCTACACCTTC.

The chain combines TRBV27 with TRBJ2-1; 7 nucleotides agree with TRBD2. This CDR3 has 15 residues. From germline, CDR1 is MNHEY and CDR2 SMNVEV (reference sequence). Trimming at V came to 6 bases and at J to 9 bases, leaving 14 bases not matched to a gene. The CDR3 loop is CASSPFADGRGEQFF. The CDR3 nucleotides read TGTGCCAGCAGCCCCTTTGCGGATGGGAGGGGTGAGCAGTTCTTC.

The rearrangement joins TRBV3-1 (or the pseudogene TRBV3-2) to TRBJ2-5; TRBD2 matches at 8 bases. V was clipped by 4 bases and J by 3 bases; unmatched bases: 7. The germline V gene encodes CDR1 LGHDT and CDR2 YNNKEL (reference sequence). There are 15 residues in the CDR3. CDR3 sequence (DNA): TGTGCCAGCAGCCGACTGGGACTAGTAAAAGAGACCCAGTACTTC. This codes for CASSRLGLVKETQYF.

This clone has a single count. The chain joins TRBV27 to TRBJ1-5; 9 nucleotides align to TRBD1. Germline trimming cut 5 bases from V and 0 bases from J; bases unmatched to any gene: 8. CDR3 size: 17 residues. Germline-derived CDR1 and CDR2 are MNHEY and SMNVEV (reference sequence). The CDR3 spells CASSADRGGYSNQPQHF. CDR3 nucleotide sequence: TGTGCCAGCAGTGCTGACAGGGGGGGATATAGCAATCAGCCCCAGCATTTT.

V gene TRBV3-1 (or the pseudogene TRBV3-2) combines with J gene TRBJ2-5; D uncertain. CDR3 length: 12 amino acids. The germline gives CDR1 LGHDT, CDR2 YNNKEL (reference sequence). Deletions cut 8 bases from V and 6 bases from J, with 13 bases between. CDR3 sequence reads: CASGDIAKTQYF. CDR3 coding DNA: TGTGCCAGCGGTGACATCGCAAAGACCCAGTACTTC.

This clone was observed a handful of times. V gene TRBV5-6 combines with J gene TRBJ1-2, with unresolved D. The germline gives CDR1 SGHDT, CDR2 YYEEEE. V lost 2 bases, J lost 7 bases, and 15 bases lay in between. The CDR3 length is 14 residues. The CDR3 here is CASSLDSSELGYTF. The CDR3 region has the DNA TGTGCCAGCAGCTTAGATTCGTCTGAACTTGGCTACACCTTC.

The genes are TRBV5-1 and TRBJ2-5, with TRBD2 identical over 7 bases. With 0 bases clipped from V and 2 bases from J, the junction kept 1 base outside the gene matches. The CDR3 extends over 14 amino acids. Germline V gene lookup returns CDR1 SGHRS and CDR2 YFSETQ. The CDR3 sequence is CASSLGTRQETQYF. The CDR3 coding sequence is TGCGCCAGCAGCTTGGGGACTAGACAAGAGACCCAGTACTTC.

As DNA, the CDR3 is TGTGCCAGCAGTTTCAATGGACAGGGGTACTATGGCTACACCTTC. Its protein product is CASSFNGQGYYGYTF. This chain links TRBV28 with TRBJ1-2; 9 bases line up with TRBD1. J gave up 3 bases and V 3 bases, and 5 bases lay outside the gene matches. The CDR3 sequence is 15 residues long. The germline V gene has CDR1 MDHEN and CDR2 SYDVKM.

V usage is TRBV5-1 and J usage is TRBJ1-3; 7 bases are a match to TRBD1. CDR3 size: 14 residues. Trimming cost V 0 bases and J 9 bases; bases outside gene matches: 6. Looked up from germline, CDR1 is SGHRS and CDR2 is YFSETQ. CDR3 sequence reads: CASSLDGQDGTIYF. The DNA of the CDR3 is TGCGCCAGCAGCTTGGATGGACAGGATGGCACCATATATTTT.